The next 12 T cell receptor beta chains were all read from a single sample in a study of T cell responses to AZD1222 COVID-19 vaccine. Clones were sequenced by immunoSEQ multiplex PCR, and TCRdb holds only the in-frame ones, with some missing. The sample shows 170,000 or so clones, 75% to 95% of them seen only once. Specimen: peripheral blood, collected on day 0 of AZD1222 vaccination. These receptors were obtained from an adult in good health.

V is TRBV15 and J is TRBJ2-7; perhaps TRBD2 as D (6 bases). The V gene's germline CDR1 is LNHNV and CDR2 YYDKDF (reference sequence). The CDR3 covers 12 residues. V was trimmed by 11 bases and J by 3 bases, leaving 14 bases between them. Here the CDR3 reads CASGELGYEQYF. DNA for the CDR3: TGTGCCTCGGGAGAGTTGGGCTACGAGCAGTACTTC. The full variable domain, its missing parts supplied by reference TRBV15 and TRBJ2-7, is DAMVIQNPRYQVTQFGKPVTLSCSQTLNHNVMYWYQQKSSQAPKLLFHYYDKDFNNEADTPDNFQSRRPNTSFCFLDIRSPGLGDTAMYLCASGELGYEQYFGPGTRLTVT.

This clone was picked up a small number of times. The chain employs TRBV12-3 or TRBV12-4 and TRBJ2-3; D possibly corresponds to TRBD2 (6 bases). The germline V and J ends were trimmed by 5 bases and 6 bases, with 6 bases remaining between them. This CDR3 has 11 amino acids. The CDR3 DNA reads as TGTGCCAGCAGTCGGGGGGATACGCAGTATTTT. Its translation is CASSRGDTQYF.

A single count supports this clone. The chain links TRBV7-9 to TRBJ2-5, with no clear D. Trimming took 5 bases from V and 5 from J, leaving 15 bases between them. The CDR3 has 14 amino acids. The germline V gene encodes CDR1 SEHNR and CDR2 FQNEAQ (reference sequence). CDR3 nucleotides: TGTGCCAGCAGCCGATGGGATCTCGGGGAGACCCAGTACTTC. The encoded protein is CASSRWDLGETQYF.

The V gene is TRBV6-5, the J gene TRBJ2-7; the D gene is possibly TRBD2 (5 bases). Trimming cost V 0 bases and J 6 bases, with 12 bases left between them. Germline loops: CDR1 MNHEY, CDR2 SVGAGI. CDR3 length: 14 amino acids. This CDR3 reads CASSYSGRAGEQYF. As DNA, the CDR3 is TGTGCCAGCAGTTACTCGGGCCGGGCGGGCGAGCAGTACTTC.

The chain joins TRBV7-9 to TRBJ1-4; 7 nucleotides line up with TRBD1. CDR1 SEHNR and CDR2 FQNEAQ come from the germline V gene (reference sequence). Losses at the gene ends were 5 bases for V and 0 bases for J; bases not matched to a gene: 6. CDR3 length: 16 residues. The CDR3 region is CASSPGTAPTNEKLFF. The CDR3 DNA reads TGTGCCAGCAGCCCCGGGACAGCACCAACTAATGAAAAACTGTTTTTT.

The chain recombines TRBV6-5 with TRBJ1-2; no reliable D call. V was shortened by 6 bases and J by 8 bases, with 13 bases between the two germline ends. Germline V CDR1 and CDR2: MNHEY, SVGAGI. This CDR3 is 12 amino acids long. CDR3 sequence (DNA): TGTGCCAGCAGCGGGCTCCTCGAAGGCTACACCTTC. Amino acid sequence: CASSGLLEGYTF.

CDR3 region: CASSISGLGGTEAFF. CDR3 DNA sequence: TGTGCCAGTAGCATTTCAGGGCTGGGGGGCACTGAAGCTTTCTTT. This chain uses TRBV19 with TRBJ1-1; D may be TRBD1 (5 bases). This CDR3 is built from 15 residues. CDR1 and CDR2 (germline): LNHDA, SQIVND (reference sequence). V was trimmed by 6 bases and J by 4 bases, leaving 18 bases between them.

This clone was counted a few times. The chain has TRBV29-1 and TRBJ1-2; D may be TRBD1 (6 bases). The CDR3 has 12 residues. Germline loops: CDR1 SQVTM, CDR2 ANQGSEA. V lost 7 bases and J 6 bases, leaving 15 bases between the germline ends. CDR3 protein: CSGSGTKNGYTF. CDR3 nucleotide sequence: TGCAGCGGCTCCGGGACAAAGAATGGCTACACCTTC.

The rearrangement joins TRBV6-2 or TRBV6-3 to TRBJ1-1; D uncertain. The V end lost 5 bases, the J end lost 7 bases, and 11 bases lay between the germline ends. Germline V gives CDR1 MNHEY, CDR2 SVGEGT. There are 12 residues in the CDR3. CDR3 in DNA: TGTGCCAGCAGTCAAAGGAAAAGTGAAGCTTTCTTT. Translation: CASSQRKSEAFF.

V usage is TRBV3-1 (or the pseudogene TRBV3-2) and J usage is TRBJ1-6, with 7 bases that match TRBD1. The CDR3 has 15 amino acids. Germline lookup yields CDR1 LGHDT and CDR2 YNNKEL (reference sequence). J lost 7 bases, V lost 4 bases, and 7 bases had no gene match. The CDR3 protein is CASSPNRGGNSPLHF. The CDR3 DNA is TGTGCCAGCAGCCCAAACAGGGGTGGGAATTCACCCCTCCACTTT.

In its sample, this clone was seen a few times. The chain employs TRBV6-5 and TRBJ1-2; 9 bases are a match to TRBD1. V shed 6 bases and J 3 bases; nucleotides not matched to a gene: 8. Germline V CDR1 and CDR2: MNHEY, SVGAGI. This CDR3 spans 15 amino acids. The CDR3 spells CASRRPGQGDYGYTF. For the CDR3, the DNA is TGTGCCAGCAGACGTCCGGGACAGGGCGACTATGGCTACACCTTC.

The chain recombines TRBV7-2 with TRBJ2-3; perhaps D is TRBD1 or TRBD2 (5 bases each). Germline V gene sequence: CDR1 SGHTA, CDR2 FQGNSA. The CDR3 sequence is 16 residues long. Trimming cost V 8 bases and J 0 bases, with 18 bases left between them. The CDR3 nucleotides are TGTGCCAGCTCCCAGGGAGACGGGCGTAGCACAGATACGCAGTATTTT. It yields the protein CASSQGDGRSTDTQYF.